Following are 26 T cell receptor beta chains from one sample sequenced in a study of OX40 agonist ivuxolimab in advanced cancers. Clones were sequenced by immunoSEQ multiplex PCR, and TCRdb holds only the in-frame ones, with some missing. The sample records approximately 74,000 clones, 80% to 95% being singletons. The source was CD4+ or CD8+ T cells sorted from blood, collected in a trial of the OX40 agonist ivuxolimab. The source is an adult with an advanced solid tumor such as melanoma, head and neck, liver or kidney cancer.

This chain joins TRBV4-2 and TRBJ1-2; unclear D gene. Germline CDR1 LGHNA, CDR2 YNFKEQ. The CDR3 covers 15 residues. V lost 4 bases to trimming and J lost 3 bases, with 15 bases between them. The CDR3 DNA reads TGTGCCAGCAGCCCCCTCGGCCCGGCGGACTATGGCTACACCTTC. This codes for CASSPLGPADYGYTF.

As DNA, the CDR3 is TGTGCCAGCAGCCAAGACAGAACTGAAGCTTTCTTT. Translation gives CASSQDRTEAFF. The rearrangement joins TRBV4-2 to TRBJ1-1; no clear D gene. V lost 0 bases and J 5 bases, leaving 4 bases between the germline ends. CDR1 is LGHNA, CDR2 YNFKEQ, per germline. The CDR3 extends over 12 amino acids.

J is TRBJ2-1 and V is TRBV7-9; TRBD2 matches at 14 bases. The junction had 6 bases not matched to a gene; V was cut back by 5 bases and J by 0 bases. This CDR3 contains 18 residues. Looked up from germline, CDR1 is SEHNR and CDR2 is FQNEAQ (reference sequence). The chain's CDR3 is CASSPGLAGDSSYNEQFF. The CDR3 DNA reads TGTGCCAGCAGCCCGGGACTAGCGGGGGATAGCTCCTACAATGAGCAGTTCTTC.

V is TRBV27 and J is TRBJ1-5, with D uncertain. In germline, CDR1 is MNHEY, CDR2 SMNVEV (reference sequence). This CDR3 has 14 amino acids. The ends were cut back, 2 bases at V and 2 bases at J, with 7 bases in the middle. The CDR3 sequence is CASSLSTRNQPQHF. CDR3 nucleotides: TGTGCCAGCAGTTTAAGCACCCGCAATCAGCCCCAGCATTTT.

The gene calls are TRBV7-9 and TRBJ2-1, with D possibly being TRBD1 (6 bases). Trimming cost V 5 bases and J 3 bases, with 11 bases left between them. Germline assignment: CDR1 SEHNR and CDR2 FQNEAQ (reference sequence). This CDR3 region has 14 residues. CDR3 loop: CASSEDRNYNEQFF. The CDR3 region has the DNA TGTGCCAGCAGCGAGGACAGAAACTACAATGAGCAGTTCTTC.

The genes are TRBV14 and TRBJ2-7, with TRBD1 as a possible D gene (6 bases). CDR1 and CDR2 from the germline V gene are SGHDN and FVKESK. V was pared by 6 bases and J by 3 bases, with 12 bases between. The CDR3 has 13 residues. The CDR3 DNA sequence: TGTGCCAGCAGAGATGGACAGTTCTACGAGCAGTACTTC. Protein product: CASRDGQFYEQYF.

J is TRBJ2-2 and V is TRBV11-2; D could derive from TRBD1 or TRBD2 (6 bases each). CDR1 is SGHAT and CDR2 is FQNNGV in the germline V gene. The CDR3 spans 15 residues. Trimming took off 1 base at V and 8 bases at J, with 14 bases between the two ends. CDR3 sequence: CASSLGVGGSGELFF. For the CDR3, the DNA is TGTGCCAGCAGCTTAGGCGTAGGGGGGAGTGGGGAGCTGTTTTTT.

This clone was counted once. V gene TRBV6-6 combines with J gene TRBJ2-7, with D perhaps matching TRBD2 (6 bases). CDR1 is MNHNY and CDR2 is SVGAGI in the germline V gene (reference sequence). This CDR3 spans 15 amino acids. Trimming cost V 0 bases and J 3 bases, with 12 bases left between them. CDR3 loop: CASSYSKRGNYEQYF. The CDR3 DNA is TGTGCCAGCAGTTACTCGAAACGGGGGAACTACGAGCAGTACTTC.

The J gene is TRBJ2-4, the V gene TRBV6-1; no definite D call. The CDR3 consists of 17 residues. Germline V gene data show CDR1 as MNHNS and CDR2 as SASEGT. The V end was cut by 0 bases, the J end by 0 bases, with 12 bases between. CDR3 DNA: TGTGCCAGCAGTGAAGCACAGTTCTCCCTAGCCAAAAACATTCAGTACTTC. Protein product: CASSEAQFSLAKNIQYF.

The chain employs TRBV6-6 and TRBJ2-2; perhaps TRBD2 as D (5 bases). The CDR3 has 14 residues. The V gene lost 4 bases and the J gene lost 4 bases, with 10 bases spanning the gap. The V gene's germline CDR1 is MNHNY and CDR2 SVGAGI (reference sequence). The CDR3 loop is CASSSGISTGELFF. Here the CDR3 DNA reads TGTGCCAGCAGTTCCGGGATTTCCACCGGGGAGCTGTTTTTT.

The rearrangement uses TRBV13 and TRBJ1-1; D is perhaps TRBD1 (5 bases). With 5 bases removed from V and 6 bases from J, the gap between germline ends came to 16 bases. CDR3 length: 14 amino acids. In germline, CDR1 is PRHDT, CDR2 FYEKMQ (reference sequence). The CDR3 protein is CASSRTLGLAEAFF. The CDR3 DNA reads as TGTGCCAGCAGCCGTACACTGGGGCTCGCTGAAGCTTTCTTT.

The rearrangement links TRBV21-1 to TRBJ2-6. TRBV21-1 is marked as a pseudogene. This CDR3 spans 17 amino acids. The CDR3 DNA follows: TGTGCCAGCAGCAAAAAGCAGGGAGCCTCTGGGGCCAACGTCCTGACTTTC. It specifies CASSKKQGASGANVLTF.

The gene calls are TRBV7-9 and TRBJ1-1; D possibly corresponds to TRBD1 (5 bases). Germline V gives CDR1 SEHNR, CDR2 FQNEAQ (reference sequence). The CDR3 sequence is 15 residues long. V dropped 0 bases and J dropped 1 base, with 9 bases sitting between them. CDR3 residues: CASSLAQGGNTEAFF. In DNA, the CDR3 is TGTGCCAGCAGCTTAGCGCAGGGAGGGAACACTGAAGCTTTCTTT.

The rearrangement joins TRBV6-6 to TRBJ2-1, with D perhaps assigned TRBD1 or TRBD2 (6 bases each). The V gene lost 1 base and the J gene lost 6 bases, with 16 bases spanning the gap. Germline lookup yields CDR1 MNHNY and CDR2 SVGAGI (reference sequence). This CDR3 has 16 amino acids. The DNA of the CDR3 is TGTGCCAGCAGTTACTTAAGGGGCGGGACAATCAATGAGCAGTTCTTC. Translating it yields CASSYLRGGTINEQFF.

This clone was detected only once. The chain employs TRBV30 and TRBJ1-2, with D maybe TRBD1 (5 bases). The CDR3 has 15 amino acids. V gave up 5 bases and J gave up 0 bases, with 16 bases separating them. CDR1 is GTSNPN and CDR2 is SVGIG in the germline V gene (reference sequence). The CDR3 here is CAWVGLHRTNYGYTF. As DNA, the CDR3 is TGTGCCTGGGTGGGACTACACCGGACTAACTATGGCTACACCTTC.

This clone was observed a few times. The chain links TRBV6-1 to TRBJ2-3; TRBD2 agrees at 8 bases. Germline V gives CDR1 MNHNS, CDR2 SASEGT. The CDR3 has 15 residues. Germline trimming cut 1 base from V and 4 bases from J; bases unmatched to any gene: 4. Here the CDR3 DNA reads TGTGCCAGCAGTGAAGTCCGGGGGGGGGCAGATACGCAGTATTTT. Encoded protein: CASSEVRGGADTQYF.

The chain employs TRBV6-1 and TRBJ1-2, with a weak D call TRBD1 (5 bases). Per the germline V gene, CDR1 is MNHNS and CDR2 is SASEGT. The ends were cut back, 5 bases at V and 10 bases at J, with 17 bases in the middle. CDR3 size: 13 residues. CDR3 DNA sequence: TGTGCCAGCAGTCAAAATGGCGGGGCTTTCTACACCTTC. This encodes CASSQNGGAFYTF.

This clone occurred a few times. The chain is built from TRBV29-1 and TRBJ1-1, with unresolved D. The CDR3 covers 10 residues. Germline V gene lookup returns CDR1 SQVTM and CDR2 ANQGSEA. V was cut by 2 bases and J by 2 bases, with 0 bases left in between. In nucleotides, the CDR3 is TGCAGCGTTGAAAACACTGAAGCTTTCTTT. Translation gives CSVENTEAFF.

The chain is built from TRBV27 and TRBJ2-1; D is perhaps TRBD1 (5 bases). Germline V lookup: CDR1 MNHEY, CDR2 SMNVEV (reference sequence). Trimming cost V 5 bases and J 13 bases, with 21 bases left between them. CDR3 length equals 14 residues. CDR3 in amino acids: CASSPTPREVFQFF. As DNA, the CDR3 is TGTGCCAGCAGTCCCACCCCCAGGGAAGTGTTTCAGTTCTTC.

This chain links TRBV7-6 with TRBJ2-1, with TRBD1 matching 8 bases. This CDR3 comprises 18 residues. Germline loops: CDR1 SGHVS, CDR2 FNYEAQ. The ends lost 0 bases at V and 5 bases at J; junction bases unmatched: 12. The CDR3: CASSLAPGQGTSHNEQFF. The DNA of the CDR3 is TGTGCCAGCAGCTTAGCGCCCGGACAGGGAACGTCCCACAATGAGCAGTTCTTC. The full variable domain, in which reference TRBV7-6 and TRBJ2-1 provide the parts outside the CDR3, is GAGVSQSPRYKVTKRGQDVALRCDPISGHVSLYWYRQALGQGPEFLTYFNYEAQQDKSGLPNDRFSAERPEGSISTLTIQRTEQRDSAMYRCASSLAPGQGTSHNEQFFGPGTRLTVL.

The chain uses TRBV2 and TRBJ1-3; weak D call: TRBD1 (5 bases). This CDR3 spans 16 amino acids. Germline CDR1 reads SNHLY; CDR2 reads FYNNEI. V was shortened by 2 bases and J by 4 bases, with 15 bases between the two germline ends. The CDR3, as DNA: TGTGCCAGCAGTGAAAAGTTGGCAGGGTTCGGAAACACCATATATTTT. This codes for CASSEKLAGFGNTIYF.

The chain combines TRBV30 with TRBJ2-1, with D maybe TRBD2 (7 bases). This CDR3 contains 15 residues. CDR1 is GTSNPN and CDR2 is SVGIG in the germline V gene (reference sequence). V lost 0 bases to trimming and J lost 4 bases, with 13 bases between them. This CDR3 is CAWSVEGGVYNEQFF. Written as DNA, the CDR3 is TGTGCCTGGAGTGTTGAGGGGGGGGTTTACAATGAGCAGTTCTTC. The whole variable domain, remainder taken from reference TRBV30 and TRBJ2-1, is SQTIHQWPATLVQPVGSPLSLECTVEGTSNPNLYWYRQAAGRGLQLLFYSVGIGQISSEVPQNLSASRPQDRQFILSSKKLLLSDSGFYLCAWSVEGGVYNEQFFGPGTRLTVL.

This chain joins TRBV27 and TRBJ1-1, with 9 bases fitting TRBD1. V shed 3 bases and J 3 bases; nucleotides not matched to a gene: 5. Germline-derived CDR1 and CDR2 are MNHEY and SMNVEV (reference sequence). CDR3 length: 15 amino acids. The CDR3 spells CASSLDRGGYTEAFF. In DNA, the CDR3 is TGTGCCAGCAGTTTGGACAGGGGAGGGTACACTGAAGCTTTCTTT.

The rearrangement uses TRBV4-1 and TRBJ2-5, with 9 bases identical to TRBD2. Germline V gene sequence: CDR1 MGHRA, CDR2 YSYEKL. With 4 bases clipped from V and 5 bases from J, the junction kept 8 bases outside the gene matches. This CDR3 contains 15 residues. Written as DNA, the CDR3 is TGCGCCAGCAGCCTAACTAGCGGGCCTTGGGAGACCCAGTACTTC. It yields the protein CASSLTSGPWETQYF.

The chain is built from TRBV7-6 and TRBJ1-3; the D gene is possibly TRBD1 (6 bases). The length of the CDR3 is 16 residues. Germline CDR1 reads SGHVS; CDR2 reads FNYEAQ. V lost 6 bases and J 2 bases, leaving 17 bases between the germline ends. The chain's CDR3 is CASSFNREEPGNTIYF. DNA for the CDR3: TGTGCCAGCAGTTTCAACAGGGAGGAACCTGGAAACACCATATATTTT.

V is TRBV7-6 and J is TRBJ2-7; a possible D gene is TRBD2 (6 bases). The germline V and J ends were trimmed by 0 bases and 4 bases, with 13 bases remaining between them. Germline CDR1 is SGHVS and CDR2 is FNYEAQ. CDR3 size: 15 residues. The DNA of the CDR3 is TGTGCCAGCAGCTTAGCGCGGGGAGTCGTTTACGAGCAGTACTTC. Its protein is CASSLARGVVYEQYF.